This TCR beta chain appears in the sequencing data of a study of blood T cell repertoires in COVID-19. Whole-study context: Sources were T cells, B-cell-depleted T cells, or PBMCs; the material itself was cDNA or gDNA.

This CDR3 spans 14 amino acids. Germline V CDR1 and CDR2: SEHNR, FQNEAQ (reference sequence). V dropped 5 bases and J dropped 7; count of bases not matched to a gene: 9. Per the study methods: Amplifying reference gene primers gave estimates of nucleated cell counts. The data were produced by immunoSEQ multiplex PCR, yet TCRdb's version contains in-frame clones alone and is incomplete. The V and J calls and the clone size are those of that table, but D and trimming were determined from the DNA. The sample consists of 250,000 to 300,000 clones, about 91% of them appearing once. The chain links TRBV7-9 to TRBJ1-2; 8 bases match TRBD1. This receptor was taken from an older woman with acute or convalescent COVID-19. The material sequenced was peripheral blood. CDR3 sequence: CASSRGTGPSGYTF. CDR3 coding DNA: TGTGCCAGCAGCCGGGGGACAGGCCCTAGTGGCTACACCTTC.